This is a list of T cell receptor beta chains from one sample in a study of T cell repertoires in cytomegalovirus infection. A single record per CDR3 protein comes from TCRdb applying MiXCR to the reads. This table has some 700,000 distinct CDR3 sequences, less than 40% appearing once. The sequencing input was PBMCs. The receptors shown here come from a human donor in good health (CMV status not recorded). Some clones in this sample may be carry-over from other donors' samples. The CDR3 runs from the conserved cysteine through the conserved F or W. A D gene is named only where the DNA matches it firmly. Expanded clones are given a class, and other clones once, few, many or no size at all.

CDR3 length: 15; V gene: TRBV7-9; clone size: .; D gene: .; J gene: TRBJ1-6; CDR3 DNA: TGTGCCAGCCGCCACCGGCAGGGAGATAATTCACCCCTCCACTTT; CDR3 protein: CASRHRQGDNSPLHF
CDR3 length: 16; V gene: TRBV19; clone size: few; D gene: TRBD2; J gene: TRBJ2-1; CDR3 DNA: TGTGCCAGTAGTTTCTTACTAGCGGGAGGGCGGAATGAGCAGTTCTTC; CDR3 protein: CASSFLLAGGRNEQFF
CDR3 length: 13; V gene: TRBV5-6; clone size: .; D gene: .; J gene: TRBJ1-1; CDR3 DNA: TGTGCCAGCAGCTGGGAGGGGGACACTGAAGCTTTCTTT; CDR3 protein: CASSWEGDTEAFF
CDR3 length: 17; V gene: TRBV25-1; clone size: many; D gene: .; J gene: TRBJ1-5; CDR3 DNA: TGTGCCAGCAGTGAAACAGGGTCCGCTTATAGCAATCAGCCCCAGCATTTT; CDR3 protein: CASSETGSAYSNQPQHF
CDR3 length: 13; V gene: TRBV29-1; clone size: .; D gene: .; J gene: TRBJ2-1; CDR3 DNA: TGCAGCTCGCACCGAGGGCTTTACAATGAGCAGTTCTTC; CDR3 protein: CSSHRGLYNEQFF
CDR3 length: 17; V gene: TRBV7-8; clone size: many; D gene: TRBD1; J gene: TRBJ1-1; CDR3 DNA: TGTGCCAGCAGCTTAATGGGGACAGAGGTTCCCGGGACTGAAGCTTTCTTT; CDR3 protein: CASSLMGTEVPGTEAFF
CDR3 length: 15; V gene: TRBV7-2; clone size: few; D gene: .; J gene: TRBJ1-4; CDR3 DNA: TGTGCCAGCAGCTTAGGGCTGGGGGGGACTGAAAAACTGTTTTTT; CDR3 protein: CASSLGLGGTEKLFF
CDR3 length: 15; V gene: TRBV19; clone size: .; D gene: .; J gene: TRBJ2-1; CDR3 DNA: TGTGCCAGTAGCTACCTCGGAGGGCCGGGGAATGAGCAGTTCTTC; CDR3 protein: CASSYLGGPGNEQFF
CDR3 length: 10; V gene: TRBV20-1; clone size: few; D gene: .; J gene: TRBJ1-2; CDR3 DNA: TGCAGTGCTACGGCTCATTTCTACACCTTC; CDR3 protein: CSATAHFYTF
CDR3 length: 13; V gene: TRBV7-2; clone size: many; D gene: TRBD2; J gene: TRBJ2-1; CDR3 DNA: TGTGCCACCTCAGGGACTAGCTTCAATGAGCAGTTCTTC; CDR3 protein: CATSGTSFNEQFF
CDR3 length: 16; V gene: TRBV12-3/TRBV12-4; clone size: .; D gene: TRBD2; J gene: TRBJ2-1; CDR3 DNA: TGTGCCAGCATACAAGCGGGGGTCTTCAACTCGGGTGAGCAGTTCTTC; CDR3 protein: CASIQAGVFNSGEQFF
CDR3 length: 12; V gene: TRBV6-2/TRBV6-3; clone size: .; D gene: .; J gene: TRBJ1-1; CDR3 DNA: TGTGCCAGCAGTGGACACCTCAATGAAGCTTTCTTT; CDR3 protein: CASSGHLNEAFF
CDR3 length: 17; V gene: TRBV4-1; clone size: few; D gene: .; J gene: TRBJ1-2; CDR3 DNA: TGTGCCAGCAGCCTGGCCCAGGTGTCATCGTCAAACTATGGCTACACCTTC; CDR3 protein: CASSLAQVSSSNYGYTF